This T cell receptor beta chain was sequenced for a study of CD8+ T cells in alopecia areata. Study background: Twice a day, 5 to 10 mg of oral tofacitinib was administered to treated patients. Study findings and constraints: Affected scalp, especially in alopecia totalis/universalis, had a higher clonality than normal scalp did.

RNA, once extracted, was reverse transcribed into cDNA for use as the sequencing template. Sequenced by immunoSEQ multiplex PCR; TCRdb stores in-frame clones only, minus some. The table shows roughly 130,000 clones, with 58% occurring only once. Lesional scalp tissue (obtained by punch biopsy) and peripheral blood were collected from alopecia areata patients. Sorting of PBMCs yielded the CD4+ and CD8+ T cells. The CDR3 sequence is 10 residues long. The V and J ends lost 1 base and 6 bases respectively, with 2 bases between them. Germline V gene data show CDR1 as DFQATT and CDR2 as SNEGSKA (reference sequence). As to this clone: What it binds is not known.

The clonotype comes from a human donor with alopecia areata. The J gene is TRBJ2-3, the V gene TRBV20-1, with D hard to call. Here the sequenced sample was CD4+ T cells sorted from blood, taken at week 0. CDR3 nucleotide sequence: TGCAGTGCTAGAGCTGATACGCAGTATTTT. Encoded protein: CSARADTQYF.